This T cell receptor (beta chain) appears in the sequencing data of a study of T cell changes during pregnancy in multiple sclerosis. Losses at the gene ends were 6 bases for V and 2 bases for J; bases not matched to a gene: 4. The CDR3 has 15 residues. CDR1 and CDR2 from the germline V gene are MNHEY and SVGAGI. Method: immunoSEQ multiplex PCR; TCRdb's copy keeps in-frame clones and lacks some. The sample contains tens of thousands of clones, about 91% of which appear only once. Source: peripheral blood, taken before pregnancy. The chain is built from TRBV6-5 and TRBJ2-3; 11 positions match TRBD2. The receptor's source is a female donor with multiple sclerosis, enrolled in a pregnancy study. CDR3 in amino acids: CASSLLAGATDTQYF. The DNA for the CDR3 is TGTGCCAGCAGCCTACTAGCGGGAGCCACAGATACGCAGTATTTT.